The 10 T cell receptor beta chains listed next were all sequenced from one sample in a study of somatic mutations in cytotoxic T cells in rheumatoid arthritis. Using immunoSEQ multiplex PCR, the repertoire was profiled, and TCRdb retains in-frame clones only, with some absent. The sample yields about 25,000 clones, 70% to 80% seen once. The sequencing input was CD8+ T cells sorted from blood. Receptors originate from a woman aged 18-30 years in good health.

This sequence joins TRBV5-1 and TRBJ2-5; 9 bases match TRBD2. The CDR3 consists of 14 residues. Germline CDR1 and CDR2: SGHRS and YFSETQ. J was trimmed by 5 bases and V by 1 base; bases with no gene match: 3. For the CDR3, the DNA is TGCGCCAGCAGCTTGTGGCTAGCGGGGGAGACCCAGTACTTC. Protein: CASSLWLAGETQYF.

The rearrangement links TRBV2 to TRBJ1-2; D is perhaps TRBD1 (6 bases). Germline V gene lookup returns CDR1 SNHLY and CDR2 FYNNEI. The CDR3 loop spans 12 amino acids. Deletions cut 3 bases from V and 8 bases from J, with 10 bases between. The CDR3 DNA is TGTGCCAGCAGTGAGGGGGGGGGCGGCTACACCTTC. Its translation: CASSEGGGGYTF.

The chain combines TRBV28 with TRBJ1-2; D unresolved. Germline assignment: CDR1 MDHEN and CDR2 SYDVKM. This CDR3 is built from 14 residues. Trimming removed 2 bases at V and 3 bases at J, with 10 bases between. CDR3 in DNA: TGTGCCAGCAGTTTAATTGGCACTGACTATGGCTACACCTTC. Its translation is CASSLIGTDYGYTF.

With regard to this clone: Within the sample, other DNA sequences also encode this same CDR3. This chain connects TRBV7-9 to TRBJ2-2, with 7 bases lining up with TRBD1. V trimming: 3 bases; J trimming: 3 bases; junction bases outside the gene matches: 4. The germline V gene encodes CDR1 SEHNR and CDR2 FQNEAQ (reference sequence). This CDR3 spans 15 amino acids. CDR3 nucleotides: TGTGCCAGCAGCTTCAGGGGGACGGACACCGGGGAGCTGTTTTTT. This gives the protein CASSFRGTDTGELFF.

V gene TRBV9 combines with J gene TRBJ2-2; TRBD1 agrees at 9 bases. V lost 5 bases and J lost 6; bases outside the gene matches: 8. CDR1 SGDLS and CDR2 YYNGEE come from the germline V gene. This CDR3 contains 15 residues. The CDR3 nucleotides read TGTGCCAGCAGTGGGGGACAGGGTCAGGCCGGGGAGCTGTTTTTT. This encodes CASSGGQGQAGELFF.

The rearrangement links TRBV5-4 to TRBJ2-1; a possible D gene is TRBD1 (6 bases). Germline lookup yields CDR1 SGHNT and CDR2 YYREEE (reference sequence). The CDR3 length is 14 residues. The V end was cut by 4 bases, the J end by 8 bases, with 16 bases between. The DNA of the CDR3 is TGTGCCAGCAGCCCGTGGGGGCCCTCGGATGAGCAGTTCTTC. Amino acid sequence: CASSPWGPSDEQFF.

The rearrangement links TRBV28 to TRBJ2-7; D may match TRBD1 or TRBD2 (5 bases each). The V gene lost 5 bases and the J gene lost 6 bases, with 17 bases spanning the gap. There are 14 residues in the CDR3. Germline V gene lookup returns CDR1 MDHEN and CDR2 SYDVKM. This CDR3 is CASSRPGQGGEQYF. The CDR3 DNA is TGTGCCAGCAGTCGCCCGGGGCAGGGCGGCGAGCAGTACTTC. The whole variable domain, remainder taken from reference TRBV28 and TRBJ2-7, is DVKVTQSSRYLVKRTGEKVFLECVQDMDHENMFWYRQDPGLGLRLIYFSYDVKMKEKGDIPEGYSVSREKKERFSLILESASTNQTSMYLCASSRPGQGGEQYFGPGTRLTVT.

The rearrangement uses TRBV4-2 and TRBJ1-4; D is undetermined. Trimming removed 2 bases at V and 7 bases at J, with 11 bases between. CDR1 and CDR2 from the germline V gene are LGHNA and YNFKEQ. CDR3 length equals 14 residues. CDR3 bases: TGTGCCAGCAGCCAACTGACCCAAACTGAAAAACTGTTTTTT. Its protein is CASSQLTQTEKLFF.

The CDR3 DNA is TGCGCCAGCAGCCAACAACAGGGGGCCAATGAGCAGTTCTTC. This encodes CASSQQQGANEQFF. This chain links TRBV4-1 with TRBJ2-1, with 9 bases aligning to TRBD1. Germline CDR1 is MGHRA and CDR2 is YSYEKL. V was clipped by 2 bases and J by 6 bases; unmatched bases: 2. The CDR3 runs 14 residues.

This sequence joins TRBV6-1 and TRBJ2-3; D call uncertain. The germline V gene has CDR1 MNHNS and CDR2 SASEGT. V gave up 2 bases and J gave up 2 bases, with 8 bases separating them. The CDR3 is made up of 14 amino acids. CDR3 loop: CASSERGDTDTQYF. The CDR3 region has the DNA TGTGCCAGCAGTGAACGAGGTGACACAGATACGCAGTATTTT.